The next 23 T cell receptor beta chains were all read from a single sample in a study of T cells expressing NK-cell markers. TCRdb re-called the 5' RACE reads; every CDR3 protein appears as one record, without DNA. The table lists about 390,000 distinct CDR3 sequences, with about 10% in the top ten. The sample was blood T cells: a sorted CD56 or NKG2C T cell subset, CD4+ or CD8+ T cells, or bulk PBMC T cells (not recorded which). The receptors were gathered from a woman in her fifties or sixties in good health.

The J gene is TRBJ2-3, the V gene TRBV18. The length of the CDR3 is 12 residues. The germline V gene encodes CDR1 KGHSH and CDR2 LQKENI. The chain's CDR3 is CASSPVSDTQYF.

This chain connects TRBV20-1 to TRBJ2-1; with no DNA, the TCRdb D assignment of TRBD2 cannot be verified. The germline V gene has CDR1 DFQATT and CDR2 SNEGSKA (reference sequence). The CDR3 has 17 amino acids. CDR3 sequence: CSARVPDYQRQGHEQFF.

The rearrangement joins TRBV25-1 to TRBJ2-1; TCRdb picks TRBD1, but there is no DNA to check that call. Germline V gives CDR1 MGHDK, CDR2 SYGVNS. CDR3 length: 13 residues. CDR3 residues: CASLTGSPGEQFF.

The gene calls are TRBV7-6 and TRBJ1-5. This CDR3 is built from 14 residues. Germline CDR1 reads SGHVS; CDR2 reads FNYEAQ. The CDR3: CASSLTDSNQPQHF.

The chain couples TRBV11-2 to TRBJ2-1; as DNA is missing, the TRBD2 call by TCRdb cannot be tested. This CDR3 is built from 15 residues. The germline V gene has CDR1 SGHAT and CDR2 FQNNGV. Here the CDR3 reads CASSFLAGGQDEQFF.

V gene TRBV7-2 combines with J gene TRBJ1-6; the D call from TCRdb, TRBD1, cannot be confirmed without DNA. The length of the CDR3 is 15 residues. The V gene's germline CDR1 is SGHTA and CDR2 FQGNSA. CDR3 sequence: CASSYDRGLGSPLHF.

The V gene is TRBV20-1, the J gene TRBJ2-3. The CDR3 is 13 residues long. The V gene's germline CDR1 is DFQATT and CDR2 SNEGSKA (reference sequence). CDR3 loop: CSARVGRTDTQYF.

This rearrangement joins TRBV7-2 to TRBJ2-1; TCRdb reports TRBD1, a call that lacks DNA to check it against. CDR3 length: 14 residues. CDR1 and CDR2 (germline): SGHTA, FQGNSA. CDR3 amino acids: CASSSQGVSHEQFF.

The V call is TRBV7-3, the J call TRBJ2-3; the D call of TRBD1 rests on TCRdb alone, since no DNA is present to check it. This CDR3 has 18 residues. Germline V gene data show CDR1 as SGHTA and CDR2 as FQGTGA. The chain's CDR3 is CASSLISRDGQAGDTQYF.

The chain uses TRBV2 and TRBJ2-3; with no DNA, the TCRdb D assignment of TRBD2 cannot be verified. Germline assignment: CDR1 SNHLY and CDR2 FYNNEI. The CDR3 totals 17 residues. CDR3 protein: CASSESIAGGSPDTQYF.

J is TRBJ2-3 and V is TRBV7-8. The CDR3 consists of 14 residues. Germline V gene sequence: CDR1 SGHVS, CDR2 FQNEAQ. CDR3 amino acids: CASSLFVSRDTQYF.

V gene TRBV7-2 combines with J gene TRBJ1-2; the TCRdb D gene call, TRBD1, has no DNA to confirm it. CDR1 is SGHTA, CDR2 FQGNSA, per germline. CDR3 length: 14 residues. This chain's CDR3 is CASSRDRGGYGYTF.

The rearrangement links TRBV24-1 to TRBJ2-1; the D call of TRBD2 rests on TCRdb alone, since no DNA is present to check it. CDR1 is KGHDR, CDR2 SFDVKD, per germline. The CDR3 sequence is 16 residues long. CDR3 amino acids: CATSDLAGIRTHEQFF.

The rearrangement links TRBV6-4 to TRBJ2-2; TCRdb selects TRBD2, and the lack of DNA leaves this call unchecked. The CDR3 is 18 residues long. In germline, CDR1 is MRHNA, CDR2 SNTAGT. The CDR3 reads CASSEGPPGGPNTGELFF.

CDR3 loop: CASSQNYNEQFF. The chain joins TRBV4-1 to TRBJ2-1. The CDR3 runs to 12 residues. Germline assignment: CDR1 MGHRA and CDR2 YSYEKL.

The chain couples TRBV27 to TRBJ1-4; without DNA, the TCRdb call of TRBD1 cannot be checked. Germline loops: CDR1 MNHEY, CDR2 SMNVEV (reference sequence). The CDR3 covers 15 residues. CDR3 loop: CASRPLDRSNEKLFF.

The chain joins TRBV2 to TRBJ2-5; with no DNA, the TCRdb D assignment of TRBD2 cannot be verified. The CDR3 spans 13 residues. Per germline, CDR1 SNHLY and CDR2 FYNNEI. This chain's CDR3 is CASLRRAQETQYF.

This chain's CDR3 is CASGSLAGGDTQYF. This sequence joins TRBV5-6 and TRBJ2-3; without DNA, the TCRdb call of TRBD2 cannot be checked. CDR3 size: 14 residues. Germline V gene sequence: CDR1 SGHDT, CDR2 YYEEEE.

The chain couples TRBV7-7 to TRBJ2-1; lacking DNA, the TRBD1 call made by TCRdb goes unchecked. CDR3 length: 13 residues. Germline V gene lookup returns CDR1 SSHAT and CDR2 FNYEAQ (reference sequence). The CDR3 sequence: CASSLEGVGEQFF.

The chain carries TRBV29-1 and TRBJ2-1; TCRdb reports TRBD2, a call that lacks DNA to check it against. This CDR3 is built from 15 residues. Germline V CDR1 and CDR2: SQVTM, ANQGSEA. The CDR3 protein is CSARRTSGLMDEQFF.

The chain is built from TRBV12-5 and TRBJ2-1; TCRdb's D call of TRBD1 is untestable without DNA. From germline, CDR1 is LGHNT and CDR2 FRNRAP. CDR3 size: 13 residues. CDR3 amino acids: CASGLSGYRAQFF.

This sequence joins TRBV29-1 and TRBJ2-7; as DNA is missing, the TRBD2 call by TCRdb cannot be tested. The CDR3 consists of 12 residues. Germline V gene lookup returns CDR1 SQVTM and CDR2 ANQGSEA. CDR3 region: CSVEREGYEQYF.

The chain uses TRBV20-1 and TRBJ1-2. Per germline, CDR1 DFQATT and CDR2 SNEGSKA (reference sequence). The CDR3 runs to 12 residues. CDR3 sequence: CSARGTLPGYTF.